The entry below gives a single T cell receptor (beta chain) sequence along with its context. The sample belongs to a study of blood T cell repertoires in COVID-19. Looking at the study overall: Specimens from acute and convalescent COVID-19 originated in the United States, Italy and Spain. Sources were T cells, B-cell-depleted T cells, or PBMCs; the material itself was cDNA or gDNA.

As processed by the authors: Estimated nucleated cell counts came from reference gene primer amplification. Sequencing was performed with immunoSEQ multiplex PCR; in TCRdb, only in-frame clones are kept and a portion is missing. V, J and clone size are those of that table, while D and trimming were read from the DNA. The data hold about 200,000 clones, with around 92% observed a single time. In germline, CDR1 is SEHNR, CDR2 FQNEAQ (reference sequence). This CDR3 has 14 residues. V was clipped by 5 bases and J by 6 bases, with 14 bases between them. The sequence derives from a young man with acute or convalescent COVID-19. Input material: peripheral blood. The gene calls are TRBV7-9 and TRBJ2-1, with D tentatively TRBD2 (6 bases). The CDR3 region is CASSDTLAFNEQFF. The CDR3 DNA reads TGTGCCAGCAGCGATACACTAGCTTTCAATGAGCAGTTCTTC. The whole variable domain, filled in from reference TRBV7-9 and TRBJ2-1, reads DTGVSQNPRHKITKRGQNVTFRCDPISEHNRLYWYRQTLGQGPEFLTYFQNEAQLEKSRLLSDRFSAERPKGSFSTLEIQRTEQGDSAMYLCASSDTLAFNEQFFGPGTRLTVL.